One sample yielded the 16 T cell receptor beta chains listed below, sequenced in a study of blood T cell repertoires in COVID-19. This table comes from immunoSEQ multiplex PCR, and its TCRdb copy is limited to in-frame clones, with some not included. The repertoire consists of just over 250,000 clones, with about 90% occurring once and the leading ten covering 10% to 13%. The specimen was peripheral blood. The receptors shown here come from a woman in her 70s with COVID-19, enrolled during active disease.

The V and J genes are TRBV2 and TRBJ1-6; D remains unclear. Germline V gene lookup returns CDR1 SNHLY and CDR2 FYNNEI. CDR3 length: 15 residues. With 8 bases removed from V and 0 bases from J, the gap between germline ends came to 11 bases. CDR3 nucleotide sequence: TGTGCCAGCGGGAGAAGTAGCTCCTATAATTCACCCCTCCACTTT. Amino acid sequence: CASGRSSSYNSPLHF.

The J gene is TRBJ1-2, the V gene TRBV28; the D gene is possibly TRBD1 (5 bases). The V and J ends lost 6 bases and 5 bases respectively, with 13 bases between them. The CDR3 covers 13 residues. Germline V gene data show CDR1 as MDHEN and CDR2 as SYDVKM. CDR3 DNA: TGTGCCAGCAGCGGCGGGGGGATTTATGGCTACACCTTC. Translating gives CASSGGGIYGYTF.

The chain uses TRBV7-9 and TRBJ2-4, with a weak D call TRBD1 (5 bases). V lost 5 bases to trimming and J lost 0 bases, with 14 bases between them. The CDR3 contains 16 residues. Germline lookup yields CDR1 SEHNR and CDR2 FQNEAQ (reference sequence). DNA of the CDR3: TGTGCCAGCAGCCCCCTGACAGTTCTAGCCAAAAACATTCAGTACTTC. Translation: CASSPLTVLAKNIQYF.

The chain uses TRBV7-2 and TRBJ2-3, with 12 bases identical to TRBD2. CDR3 length equals 18 residues. V shed 6 bases and J 2 bases; nucleotides not matched to a gene: 12. CDR1 and CDR2 (germline): SGHTA, FQGNSA. CDR3 nucleotides: TGTGCCAGCAGTTTACAACCGGGACTAGCGGGTCTCACAGATACGCAGTATTTT. This codes for CASSLQPGLAGLTDTQYF.

The DNA of the CDR3 is TGTGCCAGCAGCATCGACAGCTCACCCCTCCACTTT. Residues: CASSIDSSPLHF. The chain uses TRBV7-9 and TRBJ1-6, with D possibly being TRBD1 (5 bases). This CDR3 comprises 12 residues. Germline CDR1 is SEHNR and CDR2 is FQNEAQ (reference sequence). The V and J ends lost 5 bases and 10 bases respectively, with 9 bases between them.

V and J are TRBV21-1 and TRBJ2-5; TRBD2 is the table's D call, not checked against the DNA. TRBV21-1 is a recognized pseudogene. This CDR3 is built from 16 residues. The CDR3 region has the DNA TGTGCCAGCAGCCGGGGACTAGCGGACACTGAAGAGACCCAGTACTTC. This codes for CASSRGLADTEETQYF.

The chain recombines TRBV3-1 (or the pseudogene TRBV3-2) with TRBJ1-4; the D is unclear. The CDR3 is 13 amino acids. V lost 6 bases and J lost 5, with 10 bases in between. CDR1 LGHDT and CDR2 YNNKEL come from the germline V gene (reference sequence). Here the CDR3 reads CASSPGANEKLFF. In nucleotides, the CDR3 is TGTGCCAGCAGTCCCGGTGCCAATGAAAAACTGTTTTTT.

V gene TRBV19 combines with J gene TRBJ1-2; 7 nucleotides line up with TRBD1. CDR3 size: 16 residues. With V trimmed by 5 bases and J by 5 bases, 14 bases remained unmatched. The germline V gene has CDR1 LNHDA and CDR2 SQIVND (reference sequence). The CDR3 protein is CASSPRDSRGSYGYTF. CDR3 nucleotides: TGTGCCAGTAGTCCCCGGGACAGTCGCGGATCATATGGCTACACCTTC. Variable domain in full (rest from reference TRBV19 and TRBJ1-2): DGGITQSPKYLFRKEGQNVTLSCEQNLNHDAMYWYRQDPGQGLRLIYYSQIVNDFQKGDIAEGYSVSREKKESFPLTVTSAQKNPTAFYLCASSPRDSRGSYGYTFGSGTRLTVV.

This chain connects TRBV6-5 to TRBJ1-1; D might be TRBD1 (5 bases). The CDR3 runs to 12 residues. The V gene's germline CDR1 is MNHEY and CDR2 SVGAGI. With 6 bases removed from V and 8 bases from J, the gap between germline ends came to 13 bases. CDR3 region: CASRTRAAEAFF. The CDR3 nucleotides read TGTGCCAGCAGAACCAGGGCGGCAGAAGCTTTCTTT.

This chain links TRBV6-5 with TRBJ1-3; D unclear. V lost 0 bases to trimming and J lost 0 bases, with 9 bases between them. CDR3 length equals 16 residues. Germline CDR1 is MNHEY and CDR2 is SVGAGI. The CDR3 is CASSYSPQVSGNTIYF. The CDR3 region has the DNA TGTGCCAGCAGTTACTCCCCCCAGGTCTCTGGAAACACCATATATTTT.

This clone came up a few times. V usage is TRBV29-1 and J usage is TRBJ1-2; TRBD1 matches 9 bases. J lost 6 bases, V lost 6 bases, and 5 bases had no gene match. The CDR3 extends over 12 amino acids. The germline CDR1 and CDR2 sequences are SQVTM and ANQGSEA. CDR3 residues: CSVGTGRDGYTF. CDR3 nucleotides: TGCAGCGTGGGGACAGGGAGGGATGGCTACACCTTC. The variable domain in full, completed from reference TRBV29-1 and TRBJ1-2, reads SAVISQKPSRDICQRGTSLTIQCQVDSQVTMMFWYRQQPGQSLTLIATANQGSEATYESGFVIDKFPISRPNLTFSTLTVSNMSPEDSSIYLCSVGTGRDGYTFGSGTRLTVV.

The rearrangement joins TRBV11-2 to TRBJ2-4, with 7 bases lining up with TRBD2. V was clipped by 5 bases and J by 8 bases; unmatched bases: 18. The CDR3 contains 17 residues. Per germline, CDR1 SGHAT and CDR2 FQNNGV. In DNA, the CDR3 is TGTGCCAGCAGCAACGGGATGGGTTACGGGAGGCGGTACATTCAGTACTTC. This encodes CASSNGMGYGRRYIQYF.

The rearrangement joins TRBV5-4 to TRBJ1-1; D is possibly TRBD1 (6 bases). The CDR3 is 16 residues long. The germline V gene encodes CDR1 SGHNT and CDR2 YYREEE (reference sequence). V was clipped by 3 bases and J by 5 bases, with 20 bases between them. CDR3 nucleotide sequence: TGTGCCAGCAGCTCCTACCGTCAAGGGGGGGGGACTGAAGCTTTCTTT. Translation: CASSSYRQGGGTEAFF.

The gene calls are TRBV28 and TRBJ2-3; 9 bases are a match to TRBD2. The CDR3 length is 14 residues. The germline V gene has CDR1 MDHEN and CDR2 SYDVKM. Trimming removed 1 base from V and 4 bases from J; junction bases left unmatched: 0. The CDR3: CASSLLAGADTQYF. CDR3 nucleotide sequence: TGTGCCAGCAGTTTATTAGCGGGAGCAGATACGCAGTATTTT.

The chain uses TRBV9 and TRBJ2-5, with TRBD2 identical over 15 bases. Unmatched junction bases numbered 11, after V lost 4 bases and J lost 4 bases. The germline gives CDR1 SGDLS, CDR2 YYNGEE. CDR3 size: 18 residues. CDR3 DNA: TGTGCCAGCAGCCCAGGTATTAGGACTAGCGGGAGGGTAGAGACCCAGTACTTC. This sequence encodes CASSPGIRTSGRVETQYF.

The chain combines TRBV27 with TRBJ2-2; no reliable D call. Looked up from germline, CDR1 is MNHEY and CDR2 is SMNVEV (reference sequence). The CDR3 runs 15 residues. V lost 6 bases to trimming and J lost 2 bases, with 13 bases between them. CDR3 sequence: CASRRPGPNTGELFF. CDR3 DNA: TGTGCCAGCAGGCGCCCGGGTCCAAACACCGGGGAGCTGTTTTTT.